The 2 T cell receptor beta chains below come from one sample, sequenced in a study of cytomegalovirus exposure and HLA in healthy donors. The PCR employed 60 Vbeta primers together with 13 Jbeta primers. Using immunoSEQ multiplex PCR, the repertoire was profiled, and TCRdb retains in-frame clones only, with some absent. This sample has about 130,000 clones; approximately 82% occur once, and the top ten carry about 1.5%. What was sequenced was PBMCs. The receptors derive from a female donor in good health and CMV-seronegative.

V gene TRBV28 combines with J gene TRBJ2-5; 11 bases fit TRBD2. The CDR3 extends over 18 amino acids. Germline loops: CDR1 MDHEN, CDR2 SYDVKM. Trimming took 3 bases from V and 2 from J; bases not matched to a gene: 11. CDR3 in DNA: TGTGCCAGCAGTTTCCTCGCCCGACTAGCGGGAAGACAAGAGACCCAGTACTTC. Translating gives CASSFLARLAGRQETQYF.

The rearrangement links TRBV7-8 to TRBJ2-7; 9 nucleotides align to TRBD1. The CDR3 totals 15 residues. CDR1 is SGHVS, CDR2 FQNEAQ, per germline. J gave up 6 bases and V 0 bases, and 6 bases lay outside the gene matches. CDR3 in DNA: TGTGCCAGCAGCTTAGCGAGTGGGACAGGGAGCGAGCAGTACTTC. It is translated as CASSLASGTGSEQYF. Full variable domain (remainder filled in from reference TRBV7-8 and TRBJ2-7): GAGVSQSPRYKVAKRGQDVALRCDPISGHVSLFWYQQALGQGPEFLTYFQNEAQLDKSGLPSDRFFAERPEGSVSTLKIQRTQQEDSAVYLCASSLASGTGSEQYFGPGTRLTVT.